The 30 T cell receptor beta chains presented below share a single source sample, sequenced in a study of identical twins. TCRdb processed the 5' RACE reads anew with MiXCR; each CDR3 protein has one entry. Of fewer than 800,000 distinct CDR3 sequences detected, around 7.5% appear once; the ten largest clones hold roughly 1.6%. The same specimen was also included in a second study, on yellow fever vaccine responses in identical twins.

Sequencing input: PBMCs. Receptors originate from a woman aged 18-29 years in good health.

CDR3 DNA sequence: TGCGCCAGCGGGACTAGATGGTCCTACGAGCAGTACGTC. Protein product: CASGTRWSYEQYV. The V call is TRBV10-1, the J call TRBJ2-7; 8 bases align to TRBD2. The CDR3 is 13 residues long. Trimming removed 8 bases from V and 1 base from J; junction bases left unmatched: 4. Germline CDR1 is WNHNN and CDR2 is SYGVQD (reference sequence).

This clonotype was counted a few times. The CDR3 bases are TGTGCCAGCAGTACAGGTTTGGGAGGAGGTGAAGCTTTCTTT. It is translated as CASSTGLGGGEAFF. V and J are TRBV12-3 or TRBV12-4 and TRBJ1-1; TRBD1 might be the D (5 bases). This CDR3 is 14 amino acids long. The germline V and J ends were trimmed by 5 bases and 7 bases, with 17 bases remaining between them.

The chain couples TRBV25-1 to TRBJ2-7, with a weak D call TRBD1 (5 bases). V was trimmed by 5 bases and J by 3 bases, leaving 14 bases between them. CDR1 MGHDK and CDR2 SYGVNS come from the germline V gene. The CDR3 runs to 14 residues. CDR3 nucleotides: TGTGCCAGCAGTCAGGGCCTGGGCCACTACGAGCAGTACTTC. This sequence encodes CASSQGLGHYEQYF.

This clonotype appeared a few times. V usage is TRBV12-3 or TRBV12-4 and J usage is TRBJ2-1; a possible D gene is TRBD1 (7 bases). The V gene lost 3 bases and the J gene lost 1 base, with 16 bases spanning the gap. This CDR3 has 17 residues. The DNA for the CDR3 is TGTGCCAGCAGTTTTCAGGGGGGTGAAGTTTCCTACAATGAGCAGTTCTTC. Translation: CASSFQGGEVSYNEQFF.

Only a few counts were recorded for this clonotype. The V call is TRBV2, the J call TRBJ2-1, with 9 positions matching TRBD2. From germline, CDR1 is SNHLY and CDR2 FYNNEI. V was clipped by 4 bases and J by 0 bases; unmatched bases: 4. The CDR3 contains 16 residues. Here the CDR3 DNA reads TGTGCCAGCAGTGTCAGCGGGAGGAGCTCCTACAATGAGCAGTTCTTC. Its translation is CASSVSGRSSYNEQFF.

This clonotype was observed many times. CDR3 bases: TGTGCCAGCAGCTCATCTTGGGGGAACACTGAAGCTTTCTTT. Translation gives CASSSSWGNTEAFF. The chain links TRBV11-2 to TRBJ1-1; D is ambiguous. The V gene lost 4 bases and the J gene lost 1 base, with 10 bases spanning the gap. Per germline, CDR1 SGHAT and CDR2 FQNNGV. This CDR3 is 14 amino acids long.

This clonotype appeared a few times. CDR3 DNA: TGTGCCAGCAGCTTGTACCACACCCAAGAGACCCAGTACTTC. Translated: CASSLYHTQETQYF. V usage is TRBV5-5 and J usage is TRBJ2-5; D gene ambiguous. Trimming pared 1 base from V and 1 base from J, leaving 8 bases between. The length of the CDR3 is 14 residues. From germline, CDR1 is SGHKS and CDR2 YYEKEE (reference sequence).

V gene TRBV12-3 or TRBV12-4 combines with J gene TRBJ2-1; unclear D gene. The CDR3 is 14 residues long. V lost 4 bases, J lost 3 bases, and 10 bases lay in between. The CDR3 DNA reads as TGTGCCAGCAGTTCTGCGTCTTACTACAATGAGCAGTTCTTC. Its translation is CASSSASYYNEQFF.

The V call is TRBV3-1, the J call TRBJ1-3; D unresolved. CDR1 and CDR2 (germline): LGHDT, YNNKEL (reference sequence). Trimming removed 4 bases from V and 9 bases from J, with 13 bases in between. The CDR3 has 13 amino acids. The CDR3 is CASSPDYSGTIYF. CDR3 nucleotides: TGTGCCAGCAGCCCCGACTACTCTGGCACCATATATTTT.

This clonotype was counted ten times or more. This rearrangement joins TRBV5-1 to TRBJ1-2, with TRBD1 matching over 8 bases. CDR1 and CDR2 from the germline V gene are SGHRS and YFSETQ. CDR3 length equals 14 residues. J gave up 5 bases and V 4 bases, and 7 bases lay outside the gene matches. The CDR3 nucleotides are TGCGCCAGCAGCATCGGACAGGGTCAATATGGCTACACCTTC. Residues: CASSIGQGQYGYTF.

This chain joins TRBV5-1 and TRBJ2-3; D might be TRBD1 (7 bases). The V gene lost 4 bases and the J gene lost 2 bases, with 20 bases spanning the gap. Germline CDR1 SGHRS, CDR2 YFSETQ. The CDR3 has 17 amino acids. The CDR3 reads CASSLGARGTVTDTQYF. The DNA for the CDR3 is TGCGCCAGCAGCCTCGGGGCGCGCGGGACAGTCACAGATACGCAGTATTTT.

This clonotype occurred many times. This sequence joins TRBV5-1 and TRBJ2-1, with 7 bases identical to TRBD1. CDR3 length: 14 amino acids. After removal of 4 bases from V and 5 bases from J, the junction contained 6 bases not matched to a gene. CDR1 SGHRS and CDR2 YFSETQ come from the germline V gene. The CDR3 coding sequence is TGCGCCAGCAGCGAGGGGGCTCTCCACAATGAGCAGTTCTTC. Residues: CASSEGALHNEQFF.

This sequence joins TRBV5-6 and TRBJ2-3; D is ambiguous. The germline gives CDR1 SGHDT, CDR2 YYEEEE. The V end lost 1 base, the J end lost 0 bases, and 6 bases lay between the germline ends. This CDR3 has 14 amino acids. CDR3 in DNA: TGTGCCAGCAGCTTGCCCTTTAGCACAGATACGCAGTATTTT. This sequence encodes CASSLPFSTDTQYF.

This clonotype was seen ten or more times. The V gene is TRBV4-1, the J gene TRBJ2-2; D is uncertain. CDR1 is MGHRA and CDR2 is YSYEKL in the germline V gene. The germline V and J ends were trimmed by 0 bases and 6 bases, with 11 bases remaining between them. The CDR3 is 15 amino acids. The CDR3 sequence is CASSQDLQVAGELFF. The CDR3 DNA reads TGCGCCAGCAGCCAAGATCTCCAGGTTGCCGGGGAGCTGTTTTTT.

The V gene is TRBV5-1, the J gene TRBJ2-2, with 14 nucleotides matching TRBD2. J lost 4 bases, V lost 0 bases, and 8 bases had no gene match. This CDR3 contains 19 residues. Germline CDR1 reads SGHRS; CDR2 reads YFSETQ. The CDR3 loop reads CASSLAPGTSGSSTGELFF. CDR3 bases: TGCGCCAGCAGCTTGGCCCCCGGGACTAGCGGGAGTTCCACCGGGGAGCTGTTTTTT. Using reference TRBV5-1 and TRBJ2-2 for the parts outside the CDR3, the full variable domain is KAGVTQTPRYLIKTRGQQVTLSCSPISGHRSVSWYQQTPGQGLQFLFEYFSETQRNKGNFPGRFSGRQFSNSRSEMNVSTLELGDSALYLCASSLAPGTSGSSTGELFFGEGSRLTVL.

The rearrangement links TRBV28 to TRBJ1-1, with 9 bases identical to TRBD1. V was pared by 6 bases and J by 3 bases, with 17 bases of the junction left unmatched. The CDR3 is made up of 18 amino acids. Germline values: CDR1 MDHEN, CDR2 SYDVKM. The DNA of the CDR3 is TGTGCCAGCAGGAACCCGGACAGGGGCGCCGAGGGGTACACTGAAGCTTTCTTT. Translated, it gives CASRNPDRGAEGYTEAFF. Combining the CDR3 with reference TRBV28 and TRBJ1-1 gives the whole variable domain DVKVTQSSRYLVKRTGEKVFLECVQDMDHENMFWYRQDPGLGLRLIYFSYDVKMKEKGDIPEGYSVSREKKERFSLILESASTNQTSMYLCASRNPDRGAEGYTEAFFGQGTRLTVV.

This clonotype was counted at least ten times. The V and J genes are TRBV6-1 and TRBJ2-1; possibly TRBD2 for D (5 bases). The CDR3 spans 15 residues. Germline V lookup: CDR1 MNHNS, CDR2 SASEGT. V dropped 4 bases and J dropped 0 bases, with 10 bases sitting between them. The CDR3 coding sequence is TGTGCCAGCAGTGGTAGCGCTGGCTCCTACAATGAGCAGTTCTTC. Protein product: CASSGSAGSYNEQFF.

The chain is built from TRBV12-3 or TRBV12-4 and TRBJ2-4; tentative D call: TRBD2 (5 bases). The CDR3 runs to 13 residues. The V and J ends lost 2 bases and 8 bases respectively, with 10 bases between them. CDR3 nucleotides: TGTGCCAGCAGTTTATGGACTGGGCACATTCAGTACTTC. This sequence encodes CASSLWTGHIQYF.

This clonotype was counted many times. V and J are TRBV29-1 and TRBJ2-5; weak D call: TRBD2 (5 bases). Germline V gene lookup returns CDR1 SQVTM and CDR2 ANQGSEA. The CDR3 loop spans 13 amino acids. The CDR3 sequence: CTGRGGSGETQYF. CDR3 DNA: TGCACCGGTCGGGGTGGATCCGGAGAGACCCAGTACTTC.

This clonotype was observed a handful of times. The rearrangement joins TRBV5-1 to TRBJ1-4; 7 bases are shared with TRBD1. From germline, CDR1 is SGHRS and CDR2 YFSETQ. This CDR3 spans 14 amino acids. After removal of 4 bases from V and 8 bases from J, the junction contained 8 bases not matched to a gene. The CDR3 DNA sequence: TGCGCCAGCAGCGACCTGACAGGGTCCGAAAAACTGTTTTTT. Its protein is CASSDLTGSEKLFF.

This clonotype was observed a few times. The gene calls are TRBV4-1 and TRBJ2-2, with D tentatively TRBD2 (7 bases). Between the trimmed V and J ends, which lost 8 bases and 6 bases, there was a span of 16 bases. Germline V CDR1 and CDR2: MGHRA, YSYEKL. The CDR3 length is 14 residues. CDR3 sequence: CASGGGRVSGELFF. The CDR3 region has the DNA TGCGCCAGCGGGGGGGGGCGCGTGTCCGGGGAGCTGTTTTTT.

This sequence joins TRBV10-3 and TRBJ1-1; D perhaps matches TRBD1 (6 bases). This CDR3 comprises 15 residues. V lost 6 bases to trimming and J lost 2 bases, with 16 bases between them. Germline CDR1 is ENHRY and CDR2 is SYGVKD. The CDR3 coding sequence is TGTGCCATCAGAAGGGACACAAATAAAAACACTGAAGCTTTCTTT. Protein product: CAIRRDTNKNTEAFF.

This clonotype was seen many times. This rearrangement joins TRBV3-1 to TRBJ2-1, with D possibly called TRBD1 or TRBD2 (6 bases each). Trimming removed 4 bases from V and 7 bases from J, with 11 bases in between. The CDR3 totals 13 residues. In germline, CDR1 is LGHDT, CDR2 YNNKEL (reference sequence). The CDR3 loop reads CASSPRGVNEQFF. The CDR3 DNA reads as TGTGCCAGCAGCCCAAGGGGGGTGAATGAGCAGTTCTTC.

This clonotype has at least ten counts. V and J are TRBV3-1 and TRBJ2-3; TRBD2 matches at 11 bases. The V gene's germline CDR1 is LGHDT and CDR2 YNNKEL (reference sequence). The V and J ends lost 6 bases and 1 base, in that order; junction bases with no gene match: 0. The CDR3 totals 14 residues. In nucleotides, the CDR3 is TGTGCCAGCAGGGGACTAGCGGGCACAGATACGCAGTATTTT. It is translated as CASRGLAGTDTQYF.

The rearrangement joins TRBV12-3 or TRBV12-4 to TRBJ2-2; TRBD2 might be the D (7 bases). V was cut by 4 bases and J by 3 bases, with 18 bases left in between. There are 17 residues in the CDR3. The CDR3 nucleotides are TGTGCCAGCAGTTACGTCCCGGGGGGCCGGGACACCGGGGAGCTGTTTTTT. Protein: CASSYVPGGRDTGELFF.

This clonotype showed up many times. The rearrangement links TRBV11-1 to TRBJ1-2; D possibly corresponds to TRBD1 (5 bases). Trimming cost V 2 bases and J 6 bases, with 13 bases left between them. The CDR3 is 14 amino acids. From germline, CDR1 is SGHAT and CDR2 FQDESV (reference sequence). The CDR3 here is CASSLTDPRDGYTF. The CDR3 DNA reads TGTGCCAGCAGCTTAACAGATCCCAGGGATGGCTACACCTTC.

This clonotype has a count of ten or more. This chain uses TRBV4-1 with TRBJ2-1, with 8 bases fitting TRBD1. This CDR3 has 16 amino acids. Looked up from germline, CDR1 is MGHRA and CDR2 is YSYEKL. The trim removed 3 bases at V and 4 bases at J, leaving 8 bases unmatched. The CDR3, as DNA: TGCGCCAGCAGCCAGAGACAGGGGAAAGGGTACAATGAGCAGTTCTTC. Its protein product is CASSQRQGKGYNEQFF.

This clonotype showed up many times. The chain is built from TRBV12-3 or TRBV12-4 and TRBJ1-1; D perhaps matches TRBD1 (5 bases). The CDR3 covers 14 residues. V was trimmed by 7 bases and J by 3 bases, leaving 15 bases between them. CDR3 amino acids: CASIHRIVDTEAFF. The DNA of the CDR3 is TGTGCCAGCATTCACAGGATCGTGGACACTGAAGCTTTCTTT.

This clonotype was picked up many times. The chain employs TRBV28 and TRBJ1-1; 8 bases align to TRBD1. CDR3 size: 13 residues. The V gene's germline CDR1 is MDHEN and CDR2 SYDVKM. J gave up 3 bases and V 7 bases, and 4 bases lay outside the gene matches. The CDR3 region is CASTRGRDTEAFF. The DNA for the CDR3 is TGTGCCAGCACCAGGGGGCGGGACACTGAAGCTTTCTTT.

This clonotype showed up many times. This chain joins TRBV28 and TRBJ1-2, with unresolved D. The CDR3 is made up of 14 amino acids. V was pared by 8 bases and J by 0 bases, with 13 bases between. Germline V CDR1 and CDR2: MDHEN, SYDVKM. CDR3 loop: CASLGSGPNYGYTF. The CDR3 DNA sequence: TGTGCCAGCCTAGGTAGCGGTCCTAACTATGGCTACACCTTC.